This T cell receptor (beta chain) appears in the sequencing data of a study of blood T cell repertoires in COVID-19. The overall study: PBMCs, B-cell-depleted T cells, or T cells were the source of the cDNA or gDNA that made up the material.

Authors' data handling: Reference gene primer amplification yielded estimated nucleated cell counts. Data came from immunoSEQ multiplex PCR; TCRdb stores just in-frame clones and leaves some out. From that table come the V and J calls and clone size; the DNA was used to work out D and trimming. The repertoire holds 180,000 or so clones, with about 90% as singletons. Trimming shortened V by 7 bases and J by 1 base, and 16 bases separated the two germline ends. Per the germline V gene, CDR1 is LNHDA and CDR2 is SQIVND (reference sequence). The CDR3 loop spans 15 amino acids. The sample was peripheral blood. This TCR was recovered from a man younger than 30 with active or convalescent COVID-19. This chain connects TRBV19 to TRBJ1-2, with a weak D call TRBD1 (5 bases). CDR3: CASTNGRQGNYGYTF. For the CDR3, the DNA is TGTGCCAGTACTAATGGGAGGCAGGGTAACTATGGCTACACCTTC.